The 5 T cell receptor beta chains in this list originate from one sample, sequenced in a study of T cell changes during pregnancy in multiple sclerosis. Clones were read by immunoSEQ multiplex PCR, and TCRdb kept only the in-frame ones, dropping some. The sample shows around 44,000 clones, about nine tenths of them seen only once. The sample was CD4+ T cells from peripheral blood mononuclear cells, taken in the second trimester of pregnancy. The receptors were sampled from a female donor with multiple sclerosis, enrolled in a pregnancy study.

The J gene is TRBJ1-2, the V gene TRBV18; 10 nucleotides agree with TRBD1. From germline, CDR1 is KGHSH and CDR2 LQKENI. Trimming at V came to 5 bases and at J to 0 bases, leaving 6 bases not matched to a gene. There are 16 residues in the CDR3. The CDR3 loop reads CASSSGQGGSNYGYTF. The DNA of the CDR3 is TGTGCCAGCTCAAGTGGACAGGGGGGGTCTAACTATGGCTACACCTTC. Full variable domain (missing parts from reference TRBV18 and TRBJ1-2): NAGVMQNPRHLVRRRGQEARLRCSPMKGHSHVYWYRQLPEEGLKFMVYLQKENIIDESGMPKERFSAEFPKEGPSILRIQQVVRGDSAAYFCASSSGQGGSNYGYTFGSGTRLTVV.

The chain carries TRBV7-2 and TRBJ2-7; D may be TRBD2 (6 bases). CDR3 length: 17 amino acids. The V and J ends lost 1 base and 3 bases respectively, with 19 bases between them. The germline V gene encodes CDR1 SGHTA and CDR2 FQGNSA. The CDR3 DNA reads as TGTGCCAGCAGCTTAGTCGTTGGTAGCGGCGGAATCTACGAGCAGTACTTC. This sequence encodes CASSLVVGSGGIYEQYF. Together with reference TRBV7-2 and TRBJ2-7, the CDR3 gives the full variable domain: GAGVSQSPSNKVTEKGKDVELRCDPISGHTALYWYRQSLGQGLEFLIYFQGNSAPDKSGLPSDRFSAERTGGSVSTLTIQRTQQEDSAVYLCASSLVVGSGGIYEQYFGPGTRLTVT.

The chain uses TRBV2 and TRBJ2-4; 12 bases line up with TRBD1. The CDR3 is 15 residues long. J gave up 7 bases and V 8 bases, and 9 bases lay outside the gene matches. Germline CDR1 reads SNHLY; CDR2 reads FYNNEI. This CDR3 is CASGPGTGGANIQYF. The CDR3 DNA reads as TGTGCCAGCGGTCCCGGGACAGGGGGCGCGAACATTCAGTACTTC.

The chain recombines TRBV29-1 with TRBJ2-5; a possible D gene is TRBD1 (6 bases). The CDR3 runs to 12 residues. V was shortened by 3 bases and J by 2 bases, with 7 bases between the two germline ends. Germline lookup yields CDR1 SQVTM and CDR2 ANQGSEA. The CDR3 loop is CSVEGQQETQYF. The CDR3 region has the DNA TGCAGCGTTGAGGGACAACAAGAGACCCAGTACTTC.

The chain carries TRBV25-1 and TRBJ2-1; 12 bases line up with TRBD2. CDR1 and CDR2 (germline): MGHDK, SYGVNS. The CDR3 runs to 18 residues. J lost 6 bases, V lost 3 bases, and 12 bases had no gene match. The CDR3 here is CASSDPRSSGRAVNEQFF. CDR3 coding DNA: TGTGCCAGCAGTGACCCCCGTTCTAGCGGGAGGGCCGTCAATGAGCAGTTCTTC.